This T cell receptor (beta chain) was captured by sequencing in a study of regulatory T cells in long-lasting Graves disease. V shed 4 bases, J shed 5 bases, and the junction held 7 bases outside the gene matches. Per germline, CDR1 SNHLY and CDR2 FYNNEI. This CDR3 is 14 amino acids long. Many counts were recorded for this clonotype. Described time point: newly diagnosed GD, antithyroid drugs for less than 3 months. Isolated PBMC RNA provided the starting material for the TCR library. Arm-PCR with iRepertoire HTBI primers amplified the CDR3 regions for these TCR beta libraries. TCRdb itself ran the multiplex PCR reads through MiXCR, one entry per CDR3 protein. Here the sample spans about 450,000 distinct CDR3 sequences, about 14% being singletons. These records were also assigned to another study, of T cells in Graves' hyperthyroidism and ophthalmopathy.

This clonotype originated in a woman aged 50 to 60 with Graves disease. The sample consisted of peripheral blood mononuclear cells (PBMCs), taken at new diagnosis, from a patient treated with antithyroid drugs. The gene calls are TRBV2 and TRBJ1-1; 7 bases align to TRBD1. Here the CDR3 DNA reads TGTGCCAGCAGTGGACAGGGATCGGGTACTGAAGCTTTCTTT. Translated: CASSGQGSGTEAFF.